This is a list of T cell receptor beta chains from one sample in a study of cytomegalovirus exposure and HLA in healthy donors. The protocol was immunoSEQ multiplex PCR, while the TCRdb copy is restricted to in-frame clones and leaves out a portion. The sample holds over 150,000 clones, 60% to 80% seen once. Sequencing input: PBMCs. Source of these receptors: a man younger than 40 in good health and CMV-seropositive. The CDR3 runs from the conserved cysteine through the conserved F or W. D genes are given only for firm matches. Only part of the rows carry a size: once, few, many, or a class if the clone is expanded.

TRBJ2-7 | once | TRBV7-8 | - | 16 | CASSLIGGRLDYEQYF | TGTGCCAGCAGCTTAATCGGGGGGCGATTGGACTACGAGCAGTACTTC
TRBJ2-1 | - | TRBV27 | TRBD2 | 12 | CASSPAGGRQFF | TGTGCCAGCAGCCCAGCGGGGGGGCGGCAGTTCTTC
TRBJ2-1 | - | TRBV29-1 | TRBD2 | 16 | CSVEDLTSGPLNEQFF | TGCAGCGTTGAAGATCTAACTAGCGGACCCTTGAATGAGCAGTTCTTC
TRBJ2-1 | few | TRBV28 | - | 15 | CSLGPRGGSYNEQFF | TGTTCCTTGGGTCCCAGGGGTGGCTCCTACAATGAGCAGTTCTTC
TRBJ2-3 | few | TRBV7-8 | - | 16 | CASSLETGIGTDTQYF | TGTGCCAGCAGCTTAGAGACGGGAATCGGCACAGATACGCAGTATTTT
TRBJ2-2 | once | TRBV5-1 | - | 15 | CASSLASWNTGELFF | TGCGCCAGCAGCTTGGCCTCCTGGAACACCGGGGAGCTGTTTTTT
TRBJ2-7 | - | TRBV15 | - | 12 | CATSRDRDEQYF | TGTGCCACCAGCAGAGATCGGGACGAGCAGTACTTC
TRBJ1-1 | - | TRBV9 | TRBD1 | 12 | CASSVTGDEAFF | TGTGCCAGCAGCGTAACAGGGGATGAAGCTTTCTTT
TRBJ2-4 | few | TRBV6-5 | - | 13 | CASSFTGKNIQYF | TGTGCCAGCAGCTTTACAGGGAAAAACATTCAGTACTTC
TRBJ1-1 | - | TRBV7-9 | - | 15 | CASSSLDKLNTEAFF | TGTGCCAGCAGCTCTCTGGACAAATTGAACACTGAAGCTTTCTTT
TRBJ2-7 | - | TRBV27 | TRBD1 | 21 | CASRNQRDRGVAEGSSYEQYF | TGTGCCAGCCGAAACCAGCGGGACAGGGGGGTTGCGGAGGGGTCCTCCTACGAGCAGTACTTC
TRBJ2-7 | - | TRBV5-1 | - | 16 | CASSPTVSPGSYEQYF | TGCGCCAGCAGCCCAACCGTGTCTCCCGGGTCCTACGAGCAGTACTTC
TRBJ2-7 | - | TRBV27 | - | 11 | CASRKGYEQYF | TGTGCCAGCAGAAAGGGGTACGAGCAGTACTTC
TRBJ2-5 | few | TRBV6-1 | TRBD2 | 18 | CASSEGIPGREGGETQYF | TGTGCCAGCAGTGAAGGGATACCCGGGCGGGAGGGCGGGGAGACCCAGTACTTC
TRBJ1-2 | few | TRBV7-2 | - | 13 | CASSLEYLYGYTF | TGTGCCAGCAGCTTAGAATATCTGTATGGCTACACCTTC
TRBJ2-7 | - | TRBV28 | TRBD2 | 18 | CASSLNLGLAGHPYEQYF | TGTGCCAGCAGTTTAAATTTGGGACTAGCGGGACATCCCTACGAGCAGTACTTC
TRBJ2-2 | - | TRBV4-1 | TRBD1 | 15 | CASSKGAQVTGELFF | TGCGCCAGCAGCAAGGGGGCGCAGGTCACCGGGGAGCTGTTTTTT
TRBJ2-6 | - | TRBV18 | - | 17 | CASSPDRVYSGANVLTF | TGTGCCAGCTCACCAGACAGAGTGTACTCTGGGGCCAACGTCCTGACTTTC
TRBJ2-3 | - | TRBV5-1 | - | 15 | CASSWGGGSTDTQYF | TGCGCCAGCAGCTGGGGAGGGGGTAGCACAGATACGCAGTATTTT
TRBJ2-3 | - | TRBV5-6 | - | 14 | CASSLVSDTDTQYF | TGTGCCAGCAGCTTGGTTAGCGACACAGATACGCAGTATTTT
TRBJ2-5 | - | TRBV7-9 | - | 15 | CASSPSRDYQETQYF | TGTGCCAGCAGCCCAAGTAGGGACTACCAAGAGACCCAGTACTTC
TRBJ2-7 | - | TRBV7-9 | - | 14 | CASSSGLIVHEQYF | TGTGCCAGCAGCTCGGGACTCATAGTCCACGAGCAGTACTTC
TRBJ2-7 | - | TRBV19 | - | 14 | CASSIMDSDYEQYF | TGTGCCAGTAGTATCATGGACAGCGACTACGAGCAGTACTTC
TRBJ1-5 | - | TRBV6-1 | - | 15 | CASSDLDRSNQPQHF | TGTGCCAGCAGTGACTTAGACAGGAGCAATCAGCCCCAGCATTTT
TRBJ2-7 | - | TRBV28 | - | 14 | CASKNRENYYEQYF | TGTGCCAGCAAGAACCGGGAGAACTACTACGAGCAGTACTTC
TRBJ2-1 | - | TRBV4-1 | TRBD1 | 15 | CASSQEGGAYNEQFF | TGCGCCAGCAGCCAAGAAGGGGGCGCCTACAATGAGCAGTTCTTC
TRBJ2-7 | - | TRBV30 | - | 11 | CAWTGDYEQYF | TGTGCCTGGACCGGGGACTACGAGCAGTACTTC
TRBJ2-5 | once | TRBV28 | TRBD1 | 15 | CASSKERQGKETQYF | TGTGCCAGCAGTAAGGAACGACAGGGGAAAGAGACCCAGTACTTC
TRBJ2-5 | - | TRBV6-5 | TRBD2 | 13 | CASRTSGSETQYF | TGTGCCAGCAGGACTAGCGGGAGTGAGACCCAGTACTTC
TRBJ1-2 | - | TRBV5-1 | - | 15 | CASSLAVTGNYGYTF | TGCGCCAGCAGCTTGGCGGTCACGGGGAACTATGGCTACACCTTC
TRBJ2-1 | - | TRBV27 | - | 16 | CASSLSTRGQRDEQFF | TGTGCCAGCAGTTTATCAACCAGGGGCCAGAGGGATGAGCAGTTCTTC
TRBJ2-3 | once | TRBV19 | - | 14 | CASKSGWSTDTQYF | TGTGCCAGTAAGTCAGGGTGGAGCACAGATACGCAGTATTTT
TRBJ2-5 | once | TRBV28 | - | 12 | CATGRDWVGEYF | TGTGCCACCGGACGGGACTGGGTTGGCGAGTACTTC
TRBJ2-3 | - | TRBV9 | TRBD2 | 15 | CASSVLAGATDTQYF | TGTGCCAGCAGCGTACTAGCGGGAGCCACAGATACGCAGTATTTT
TRBJ1-3 | - | TRBV7-6 | - | 16 | CASSLMTGNSGNTIYF | TGTGCCAGCAGCTTGATGACAGGAAACTCTGGAAACACCATATATTTT
TRBJ2-7 | - | TRBV4-1 | TRBD2 | 17 | CASSQVSGSYGGYEQYF | TGCGCCAGCAGCCAAGTAAGCGGGAGTTACGGAGGCTACGAGCAGTACTTC
TRBJ2-3 | - | TRBV5-1 | TRBD1 | 17 | CASSFTTGGWKADTQYF | TGCGCCAGCAGCTTTACCACAGGGGGGTGGAAAGCAGATACGCAGTATTTT
TRBJ2-7 | - | TRBV5-6 | - | 16 | CASSPGGQGGSYEQYF | TGTGCCAGCAGCCCGGGAGGACAGGGAGGCTCCTACGAGCAGTACTTC
TRBJ2-2 | - | TRBV7-6 | TRBD2 | 19 | CASSPTKAGVRFFAGELFF | TGTGCCAGCAGCCCGACTAAAGCGGGAGTTAGGTTTTTCGCCGGGGAGCTGTTTTTT
TRBJ2-2 | - | TRBV19 | TRBD1 | 15 | CASSIGTGVTGELFF | TGTGCCAGTAGTATAGGTACAGGGGTCACCGGGGAGCTGTTTTTT
TRBJ2-2 | few | TRBV6-5 | TRBD2 | 14 | CASSSSGRSGELFF | TGTGCCAGCAGTAGTAGCGGGAGATCCGGGGAGCTGTTTTTT
TRBJ1-4 | - | TRBV19 | TRBD1 | 15 | CASRQGDLLREKLFF | TGTGCCAGTCGACAGGGGGATCTTCTACGAGAAAAACTGTTTTTT
TRBJ1-1 | - | TRBV5-4 | TRBD1 | 15 | CASSLSPDRGTEAFF | TGTGCCAGCAGCTTGTCTCCCGACAGGGGAACTGAAGCTTTCTTT
TRBJ1-1 | - | TRBV27 | TRBD1 | 13 | CASSRDRVTEAFF | TGTGCCAGCAGTCGGGACAGGGTCACTGAAGCTTTCTTT
TRBJ1-5 | - | TRBV28 | - | 14 | CASSLRVEDQPQHF | TGTGCCAGCAGTTTGAGGGTCGAAGATCAGCCCCAGCATTTT
TRBJ2-7 | - | TRBV14 | - | 13 | CASSQGLNPEQYF | TGTGCCAGCAGCCAAGGGCTTAACCCCGAGCAGTACTTC
TRBJ2-6 | - | TRBV28 | - | 17 | CASSFGQSNSGANVLTF | TGTGCCAGCAGCTTTGGACAATCCAACTCTGGGGCCAACGTCCTGACTTTC
TRBJ2-3 | few | TRBV15 | TRBD2 | 18 | CATSRRLAGVLGADTQYF | TGTGCCACCAGCAGGCGGCTAGCGGGAGTCCTGGGAGCAGATACGCAGTATTTT
TRBJ2-7 | few | TRBV6-5 | - | 13 | CASNKLGAYEQYF | TGTGCCAGCAATAAACTCGGAGCCTACGAGCAGTACTTC
TRBJ2-2 | - | TRBV7-9 | TRBD2 | 19 | CASSQPGTSGRRVTGELFF | TGTGCCAGCAGCCAACCCGGGACTAGCGGGAGGAGGGTCACCGGGGAGCTGTTTTTT
TRBJ2-2 | - | TRBV5-6 | TRBD1 | 16 | CASSLWDRAHTGELFF | TGTGCCAGCAGCCTCTGGGACAGGGCTCACACCGGGGAGCTGTTTTTT
TRBJ2-7 | - | TRBV5-6 | TRBD1 | 16 | CASSLGAGGKAYEQYF | TGTGCCAGCAGCTTGGGGGCAGGGGGAAAGGCCTACGAGCAGTACTTC
TRBJ2-1 | - | TRBV6-1 | - | 13 | CASSRLGDNEQFF | TGTGCCAGCAGCCGCCTGGGCGACAATGAGCAGTTCTTC
TRBJ2-3 | - | TRBV9 | TRBD2 | 19 | CASSVGLAGGTISTDTQYF | TGTGCCAGCAGCGTAGGACTAGCGGGAGGCACGATTAGCACAGATACGCAGTATTTT
TRBJ2-1 | - | TRBV9 | TRBD2 | 14 | CASSGLAGGYEQFF | TGTGCCAGCAGCGGACTAGCGGGAGGGTATGAGCAGTTCTTC
TRBJ2-1 | - | TRBV5-1 | - | 15 | CASSQARGNGIEQFF | TGCGCCAGCAGCCAGGCACGGGGGAACGGTATTGAGCAGTTCTTC
TRBJ2-1 | - | TRBV7-9 | TRBD1 | 12 | CASSSRDREQFF | TGTGCCAGCAGCTCCCGGGACAGGGAGCAGTTCTTC
TRBJ2-2 | - | TRBV9 | TRBD1 | 15 | CASRPTGGFTGELFF | TGTGCCAGCAGACCTACAGGGGGCTTCACCGGGGAGCTGTTTTTT